This T cell receptor (beta chain) was recovered during a study of early T cells in non-severe SARS-CoV-2 infection. About the research overall: The authors sequenced bulk RNA from unsorted whole blood, leaving chains unpaired.

CDR1 is ENHRY and CDR2 is SYGVKD in the germline V gene. CDR3 length: 17 residues. The junction had 14 bases not matched to a gene; V was cut back by 6 bases and J by 3 bases. Study-wide results and limits: Comparison of clonotypes with VDJdb favored anti-spike CD8 responses while missing private and CD4 specificities.

This clonotype was picked up many times. The antigen is undetermined. The protocol attached unique molecular identifiers to individual cDNA molecules. TCRdb independently ran MiXCR on the 5' RACE reads; one entry per CDR3 protein. In the table there are 70,000 to 85,000 distinct CDR3 sequences, over 10% of which are singletons. The receptor's source is an adult who was a healthcare worker with PCR-confirmed SARS-CoV-2 infection or an uninfected control (not recorded which). The chain recombines TRBV10-3 with TRBJ2-3, with 8 bases matching TRBD1. The sequenced sample was whole blood. Written as DNA, the CDR3 is TGTGCCATCAGCGGAAGCCTCAGGGGGCAAGGAACAGATACGCAGTATTTT. Protein sequence: CAISGSLRGQGTDTQYF.